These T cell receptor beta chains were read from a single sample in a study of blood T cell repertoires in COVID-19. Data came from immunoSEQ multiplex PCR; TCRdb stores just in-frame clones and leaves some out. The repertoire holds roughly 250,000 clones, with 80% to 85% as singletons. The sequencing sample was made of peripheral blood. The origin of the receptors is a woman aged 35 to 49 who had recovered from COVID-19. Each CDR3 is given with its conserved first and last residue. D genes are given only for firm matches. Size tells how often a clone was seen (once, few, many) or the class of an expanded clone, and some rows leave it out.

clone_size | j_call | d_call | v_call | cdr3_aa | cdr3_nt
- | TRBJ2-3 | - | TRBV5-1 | CASSFGDSSADTQYF | TGCGCCAGCAGCTTCGGGGACTCAAGCGCAGATACGCAGTATTTT
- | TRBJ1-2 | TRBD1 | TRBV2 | CASNRDSYGYTF | TGTGCCAGCAATAGGGACAGCTATGGCTACACCTTC
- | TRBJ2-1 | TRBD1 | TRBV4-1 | CASSQDQGVYNEQFF | TGCGCCAGCAGCCAGGACCAGGGGGTTTACAATGAGCAGTTCTTC
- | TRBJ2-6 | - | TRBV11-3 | CASSPSLGAGANVLTF | TGTGCCAGCAGCCCCTCCCTCGGGGCTGGGGCCAACGTCCTGACTTTC
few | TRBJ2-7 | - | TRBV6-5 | CASRGELASYEQYF | TGTGCCAGCAGAGGGGAACTAGCCTCCTACGAGCAGTACTTC
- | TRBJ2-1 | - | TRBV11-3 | CASSGGPSINEQFF | TGTGCCAGCAGCGGAGGCCCATCAATCAATGAGCAGTTCTTC
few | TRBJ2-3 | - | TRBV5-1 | CASSYKGSSTDTQYF | TGCGCCAGCAGCTATAAGGGGTCTAGCACAGATACGCAGTATTTT
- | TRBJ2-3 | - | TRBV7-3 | CASSPQGSGDVLDTQYF | TGTGCCAGCAGCCCCCAGGGGAGCGGGGACGTTTTAGATACGCAGTATTTT
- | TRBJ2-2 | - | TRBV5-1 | CASSLTERNTGELFF | TGCGCCAGCAGCTTGACAGAAAGGAACACCGGGGAGCTGTTTTTT
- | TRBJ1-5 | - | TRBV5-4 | CASSEGLNQPQHF | TGTGCCAGCAGCGAGGGACTAAATCAGCCCCAGCATTTT
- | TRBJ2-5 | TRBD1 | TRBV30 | CAWSRGVQGALGTQYF | TGTGCCTGGTCCCGCGGGGTACAGGGGGCCCTTGGGACCCAGTACTTC
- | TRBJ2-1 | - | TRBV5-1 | CASSLTGNEQFF | TGCGCCAGCAGCTTAACCGGGAATGAGCAGTTCTTC
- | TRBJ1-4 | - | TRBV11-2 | CASSFSQSGAWEKLFF | TGTGCCAGCAGCTTCTCACAATCAGGGGCATGGGAAAAACTGTTTTTT
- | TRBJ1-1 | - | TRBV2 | CASVTLPKNTEAFF | TGTGCCAGTGTTACCCTCCCTAAAAACACTGAAGCTTTCTTT
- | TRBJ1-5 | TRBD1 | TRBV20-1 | CSASRTGGMYQPQHF | TGCAGTGCTAGTCGGACAGGGGGCATGTATCAGCCCCAGCATTTT
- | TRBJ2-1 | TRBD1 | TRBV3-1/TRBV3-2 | CASSLSGTGVDEQFF | TGTGCCAGCAGCCTTTCCGGGACAGGGGTCGATGAGCAGTTCTTC
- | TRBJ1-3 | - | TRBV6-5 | CASSYSAGTGNTIYF | TGTGCCAGCAGTTACTCGGCAGGGACTGGAAACACCATATATTTT
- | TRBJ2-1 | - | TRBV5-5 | CASSPTGRDYNEQFF | TGTGCCAGCAGCCCAACAGGGCGCGACTACAATGAGCAGTTCTTC
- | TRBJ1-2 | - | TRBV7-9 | CASSFERSGYTF | TGTGCCAGCAGCTTCGAGCGAAGCGGCTACACCTTC
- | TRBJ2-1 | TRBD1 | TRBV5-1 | CASSFGTDNEQFF | TGCGCCAGCAGCTTCGGGACAGACAATGAGCAGTTCTTC
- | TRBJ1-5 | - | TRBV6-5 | CASTAGSYSNQPQHF | TGTGCCAGCACCGCGGGCAGCTATAGCAATCAGCCCCAGCATTTT
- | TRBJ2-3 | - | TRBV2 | CASSEARGFYTDTQYF | TGTGCCAGCAGTGAAGCAAGGGGGTTTTACACAGATACGCAGTATTTT
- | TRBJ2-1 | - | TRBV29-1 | CSVDPTSLNEQFF | TGCAGCGTTGACCCGACTAGTCTAAATGAGCAGTTCTTC
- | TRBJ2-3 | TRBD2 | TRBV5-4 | CASSYARRGGLTDTQYF | TGTGCCAGCAGCTACGCGAGGCGGGGGGGTTTGACAGATACGCAGTATTTT